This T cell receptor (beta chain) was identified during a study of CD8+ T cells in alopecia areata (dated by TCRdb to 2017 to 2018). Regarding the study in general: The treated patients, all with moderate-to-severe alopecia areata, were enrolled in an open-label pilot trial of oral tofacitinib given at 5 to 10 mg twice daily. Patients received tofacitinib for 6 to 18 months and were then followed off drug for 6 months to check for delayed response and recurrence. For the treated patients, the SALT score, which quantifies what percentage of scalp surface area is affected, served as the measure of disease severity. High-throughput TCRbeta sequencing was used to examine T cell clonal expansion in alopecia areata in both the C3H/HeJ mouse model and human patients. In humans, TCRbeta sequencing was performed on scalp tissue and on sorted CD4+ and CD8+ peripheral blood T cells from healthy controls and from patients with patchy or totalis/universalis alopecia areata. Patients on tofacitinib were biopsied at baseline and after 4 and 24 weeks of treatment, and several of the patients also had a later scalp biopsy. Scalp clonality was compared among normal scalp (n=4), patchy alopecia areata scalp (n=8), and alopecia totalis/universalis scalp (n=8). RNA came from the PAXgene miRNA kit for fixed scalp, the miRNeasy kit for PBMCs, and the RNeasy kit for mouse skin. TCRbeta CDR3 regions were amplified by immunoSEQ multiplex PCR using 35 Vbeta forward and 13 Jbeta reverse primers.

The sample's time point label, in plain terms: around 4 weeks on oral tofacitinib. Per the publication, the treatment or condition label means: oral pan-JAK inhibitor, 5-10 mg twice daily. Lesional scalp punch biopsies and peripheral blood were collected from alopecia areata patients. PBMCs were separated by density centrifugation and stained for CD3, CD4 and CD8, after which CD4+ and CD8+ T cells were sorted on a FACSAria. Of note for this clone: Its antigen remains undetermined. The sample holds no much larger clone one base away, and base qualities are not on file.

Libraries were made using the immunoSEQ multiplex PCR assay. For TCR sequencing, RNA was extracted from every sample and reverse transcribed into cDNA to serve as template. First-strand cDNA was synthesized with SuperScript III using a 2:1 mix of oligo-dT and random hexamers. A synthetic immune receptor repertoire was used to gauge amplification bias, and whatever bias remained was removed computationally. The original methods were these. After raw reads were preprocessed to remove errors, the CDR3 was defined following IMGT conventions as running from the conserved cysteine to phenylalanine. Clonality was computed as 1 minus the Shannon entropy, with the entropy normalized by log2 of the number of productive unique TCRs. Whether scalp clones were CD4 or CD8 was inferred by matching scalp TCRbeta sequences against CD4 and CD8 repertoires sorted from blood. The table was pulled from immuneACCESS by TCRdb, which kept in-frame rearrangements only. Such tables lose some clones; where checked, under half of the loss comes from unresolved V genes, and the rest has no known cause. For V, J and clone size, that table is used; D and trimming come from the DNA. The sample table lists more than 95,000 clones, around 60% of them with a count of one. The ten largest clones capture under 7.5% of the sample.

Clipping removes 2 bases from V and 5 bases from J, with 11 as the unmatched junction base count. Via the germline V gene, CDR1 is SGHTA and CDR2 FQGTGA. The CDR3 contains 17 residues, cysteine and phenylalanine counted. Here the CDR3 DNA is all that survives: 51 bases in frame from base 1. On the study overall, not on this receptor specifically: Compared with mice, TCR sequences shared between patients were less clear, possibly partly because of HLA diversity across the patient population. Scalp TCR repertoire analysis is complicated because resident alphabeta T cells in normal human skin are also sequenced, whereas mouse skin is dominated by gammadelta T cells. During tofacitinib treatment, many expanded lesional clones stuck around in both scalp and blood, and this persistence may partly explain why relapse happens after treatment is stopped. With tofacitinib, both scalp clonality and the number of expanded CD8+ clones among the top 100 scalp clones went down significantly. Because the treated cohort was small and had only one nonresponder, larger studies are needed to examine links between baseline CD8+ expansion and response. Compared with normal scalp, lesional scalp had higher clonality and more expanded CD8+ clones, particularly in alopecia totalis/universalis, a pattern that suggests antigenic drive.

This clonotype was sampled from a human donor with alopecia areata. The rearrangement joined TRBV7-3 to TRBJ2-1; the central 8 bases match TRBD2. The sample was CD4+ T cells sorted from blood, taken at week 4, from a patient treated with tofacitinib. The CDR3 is CASSLWARGRRDNEQFF. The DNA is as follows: TGTGCCAGCAGCTTATGGGCTCGCGGGAGGAGGGACAATGAGCAGTTCTTC.